The 12 T cell receptor beta chains reported below all come from one sample, sequenced in a study of cytomegalovirus exposure and HLA in healthy donors. PCR was performed using 60 Vbeta and 13 Jbeta primers. The data were produced by immunoSEQ multiplex PCR, yet TCRdb's version contains in-frame clones alone and is incomplete. The sample lists 65,000 to 90,000 clones, more than 70% occurring once. The sequenced material came from PBMCs. These receptors all come from a man aged 55-75 years in good health and CMV-seronegative.

This clone turned up a few times. The chain carries TRBV11-1 and TRBJ1-3; D possibly corresponds to TRBD1 (6 bases). Germline CDR1 is SGHAT and CDR2 is FQDESV (reference sequence). CDR3 length equals 15 residues. V lost 5 bases, J lost 0 bases, and 11 bases lay in between. The CDR3: CASSVDRPSGNTIYF. The CDR3 nucleotides read TGTGCCAGCAGCGTTGACAGGCCCTCTGGAAACACCATATATTTT.

The chain employs TRBV6-5 and TRBJ1-1, with 7 positions matching TRBD1. The CDR3 has 16 amino acids. Germline V gives CDR1 MNHEY, CDR2 SVGAGI. The junction had 6 bases not matched to a gene; V was cut back by 2 bases and J by 0 bases. CDR3 DNA: TGTGCCAGCAGTTACCGGGACAGAAAAGTGAACACTGAAGCTTTCTTT. The encoded protein is CASSYRDRKVNTEAFF.

The gene calls are TRBV10-3 and TRBJ2-5; TRBD2 matches at 13 bases. Germline loops: CDR1 ENHRY, CDR2 SYGVKD. This CDR3 region has 16 residues. Germline trimming cut 4 bases from V and 2 bases from J; bases unmatched to any gene: 4. CDR3 sequence: CAISGLAGGGQETQYF. The CDR3 DNA is TGTGCCATCAGTGGACTAGCGGGGGGCGGGCAAGAGACCCAGTACTTC.

The genes are TRBV2 and TRBJ2-3; 11 bases fit TRBD2. Germline V gene data show CDR1 as SNHLY and CDR2 as FYNNEI. The CDR3 is 15 amino acids. V shed 4 bases, J shed 1 base, and the junction held 1 base outside the gene matches. Written as DNA, the CDR3 is TGTGCCAGCAGTGTACTAGCGGGGGGCACAGATACGCAGTATTTT. Translating it yields CASSVLAGGTDTQYF.

The chain recombines TRBV5-5 with TRBJ2-5; tentatively, D is TRBD1 (7 bases). Germline lookup yields CDR1 SGHKS and CDR2 YYEKEE (reference sequence). Deletions cut 0 bases from V and 3 bases from J, with 15 bases between. CDR3 size: 16 residues. CDR3 sequence (DNA): TGTGCCAGCAGCTTGGAAGGGGGGACAGCTGAAGAGACCCAGTACTTC. It codes for CASSLEGGTAEETQYF.

The chain has TRBV28 and TRBJ1-5, with TRBD1 matching over 11 bases. This CDR3 is 19 amino acids long. Germline V lookup: CDR1 MDHEN, CDR2 SYDVKM. With V trimmed by 7 bases and J by 2 bases, 16 bases remained unmatched. In DNA form, the CDR3 reads TGTGCCAGCATCCCCGAGGGGGGGACAGGGGGAACGGGCAATCAGCCCCAGCATTTT. It codes for CASIPEGGTGGTGNQPQHF.

This clone was recorded a few times. The chain recombines TRBV5-6 with TRBJ1-6; D might be TRBD1 (6 bases). CDR1 is SGHDT, CDR2 YYEEEE, per germline. The CDR3 has 14 amino acids. V was cut by 1 base and J by 10 bases, with 12 bases left in between. CDR3 sequence (DNA): TGTGCCAGCAGCTTGCAACAGGGAGACTCACCCCTCCACTTT. Protein sequence: CASSLQQGDSPLHF.

This clone showed up just a few times. The chain uses TRBV6-1 and TRBJ2-7; 7 bases map to TRBD1. CDR3 length: 14 residues. The germline CDR1 and CDR2 sequences are MNHNS and SASEGT. Germline trimming cut 1 base from V and 3 bases from J; bases unmatched to any gene: 3. This CDR3 is CASSEGAGGYEQYF. CDR3 nucleotides: TGTGCCAGCAGTGAAGGGGCAGGGGGCTACGAGCAGTACTTC.

In regard to this clone: Germline is not matched at one junction end, which may reflect a read error. This chain joins TRBV25-1 and TRBJ1-2; weak D call: TRBD1 (5 bases). The CDR3 spans 12 residues. The germline gives CDR1 MGHDK, CDR2 SYGVNS. Here the CDR3 DNA reads TGTGCCAGCGGTGAGGTCAGGGCGAGCTACACCTTC. It translates to CASGEVRASYTF.

V usage is TRBV19 and J usage is TRBJ2-7, with D possibly TRBD1 on 6 matching bases. Germline CDR1 is LNHDA and CDR2 is SQIVND (reference sequence). This CDR3 is built from 13 residues. The ends were cut back, 5 bases at V and 4 bases at J, with 12 bases in the middle. CDR3 DNA sequence: TGTGCCAGTAGTTTTGGCAGGGGTTACGAGCAGTACTTC. Its translation: CASSFGRGYEQYF.

This clone has just one count. The J gene is TRBJ1-2, the V gene TRBV4-1; 10 bases agree with TRBD1. The CDR3 loop spans 17 amino acids. The V segment lost 2 bases and the J segment 2 bases; nucleotides outside the gene matches: 8. Germline CDR1 MGHRA, CDR2 YSYEKL. In nucleotides, the CDR3 is TGCGCCAGCAGCCAACAACCGGGACAGGGGAAAAACTATGGCTACACCTTC. This codes for CASSQQPGQGKNYGYTF.

The CDR3 sequence: CASSFPGGETQYF. Written as DNA, the CDR3 is TGTGCCAGCAGCTTTCCGGGTGGGGAGACCCAGTACTTC. The chain links TRBV7-2 to TRBJ2-5; D ambiguous. This CDR3 has 13 amino acids. Trimming took 3 bases from V and 5 from J, leaving 10 bases between them. Germline CDR1 SGHTA, CDR2 FQGNSA.